This T cell receptor (beta chain) stems from a study of T cells in Graves' hyperthyroidism and ophthalmopathy. Amplification of TCR beta CDR3 regions was performed using RNA transcripts as template. HTBI primers drove first-round RT-PCR of the TCR CDR3. MiXCR, applied by TCRdb to the multiplex PCR reads, yields one record per CDR3 protein. The table lists roughly 840,000 distinct CDR3 sequences, around 38% of them singletons. The PBMCs had their origin in about 9.7 ml of fresh peripheral blood. Germline CDR1 SEHNR, CDR2 FQNEAQ (reference sequence). Germline trimming cut 6 bases from V and 3 bases from J; bases unmatched to any gene: 4. CDR3 length equals 14 residues.

This chain links TRBV7-9 with TRBJ2-3, with 9 positions matching TRBD1. The material sequenced was blood. The TCR originated in a young man with Graves' hyperthyroidism. CDR3 in amino acids: CASSYRGRTDTQYF. In DNA, the CDR3 is TGTGCCAGCAGTTACAGGGGGCGAACAGATACGCAGTATTTT.